Below, one T cell receptor (beta chain) is given with its context. The data stem from a study of blood T cell repertoires in COVID-19. Looking at the study overall: Material from acute and convalescent COVID-19 was sourced from the United States, Italy and Spain. PBMCs, B-cell-depleted T cells, or T cells were the source of the cDNA or gDNA that made up the material.

As handled by the study authors: Scientists estimated how many nucleated cells there were by amplifying reference gene primers. Only in-frame clones appear in the TCRdb table, and some are missing; sequencing was by immunoSEQ multiplex PCR. V and J calls and clone size come straight from that table; D and trimming were deduced from the DNA. The profile shows around 97,000 clones, 85% to 90% of them singletons. Germline CDR1 SEHNR, CDR2 FQNEAQ (reference sequence). Trimming cost V 2 bases and J 2 bases, with 9 bases left between them. The CDR3 contains 14 residues. This chain joins TRBV7-9 and TRBJ1-1; D unresolved. The sample comprised peripheral blood. This clonotype originated in a human donor in a cohort sampled during active COVID-19. CDR3 bases: TGTGCCAGCAGCTTAATGGAGGCAAACACTGAAGCTTTCTTT. Amino acid sequence: CASSLMEANTEAFF. The full variable domain, in which reference TRBV7-9 and TRBJ1-1 provide the parts outside the CDR3, is DTGVSQNPRHKITKRGQNVTFRCDPISEHNRLYWYRQTLGQGPEFLTYFQNEAQLEKSRLLSDRFSAERPKGSFSTLEIQRTEQGDSAMYLCASSLMEANTEAFFGQGTRLTVV.